This passage covers 8 T cell receptor beta chains from one sample sequenced in a study of PD-1 blockade in classical Hodgkin lymphoma. Clones were sequenced by immunoSEQ multiplex PCR, and TCRdb holds only the in-frame ones, with some missing. The data hold roughly 150,000 clones, with 78% observed a single time. All patients relapsed after autologous stem cell transplantation, and brentuximab vedotin exposure varied. Sequencing was performed on peripheral blood mononuclear cells (PBMCs), taken before the second cycle of nivolumab. These receptors were collected from a human donor with classical Hodgkin lymphoma.

DNA of the CDR3: TGTGCCAGCAGTTACGGGACAGCCTATGGCTACACCTTC. Translated, it gives CASSYGTAYGYTF. The chain joins TRBV25-1 to TRBJ1-2; TRBD1 matches at 7 bases. Germline V gene lookup returns CDR1 MGHDK and CDR2 SYGVNS. Trimming at V came to 5 bases and at J to 4 bases, leaving 4 bases not matched to a gene. The CDR3 is made up of 13 amino acids.

This chain connects TRBV6-6 to TRBJ1-5; D not resolved. The germline V gene has CDR1 MNHNY and CDR2 SVGAGI (reference sequence). This CDR3 contains 15 residues. Trimming left V 7 bases short and J 2 bases short, with 15 bases between. CDR3 residues: CASTPGLGGNQPQHF. CDR3 in DNA: TGTGCCAGCACTCCCGGCCTAGGCGGCAATCAGCCCCAGCATTTT.

This chain connects TRBV6-6 to TRBJ1-2; D call uncertain. V dropped 4 bases and J dropped 2 bases, with 11 bases sitting between them. The CDR3 is made up of 14 amino acids. Germline CDR1 and CDR2: MNHNY and SVGAGI (reference sequence). CDR3 coding DNA: TGTGCCAGCAGTTCGGAGGGTATAAACTATGGCTACACCTTC. Translation: CASSSEGINYGYTF.

This CDR3 is CASSSGQGAAQFF. The CDR3 coding sequence is TGCGCCAGCAGCTCGGGACAGGGGGCCGCGCAGTTCTTC. The V and J genes are TRBV5-1 and TRBJ2-1, with TRBD1 matching over 12 bases. Germline V CDR1 and CDR2: SGHRS, YFSETQ. V lost 3 bases, J lost 12 bases, and 4 bases stayed unmatched. CDR3 size: 13 residues.

There are many counts of this clone. J is TRBJ2-6 and V is TRBV29-1; unclear D gene. CDR3 length: 14 residues. The germline gives CDR1 SQVTM, CDR2 ANQGSEA. The germline V and J ends were trimmed by 5 bases and 0 bases, with 8 bases remaining between them. The CDR3 sequence is CSVTTSSGANVLTF. In DNA form, the CDR3 reads TGCAGCGTTACCACATCCTCTGGGGCCAACGTCCTGACTTTC.

The gene calls are TRBV28 and TRBJ2-5; D gene unclear. This CDR3 region has 14 residues. Germline V lookup: CDR1 MDHEN, CDR2 SYDVKM. Between the trimmed V and J ends, which lost 5 bases and 0 bases, there was a span of 10 bases. CDR3: CASSHNVHQETQYF. DNA of the CDR3: TGTGCCAGCAGTCACAACGTCCACCAAGAGACCCAGTACTTC.

This clone was counted once. Other DNA sequences of this sample code for an identical CDR3. J is TRBJ2-5 and V is TRBV10-3; D unclear. This CDR3 spans 14 amino acids. Per germline, CDR1 ENHRY and CDR2 SYGVKD. Trimming removed 0 bases at V and 5 bases at J, with 10 bases between. CDR3 residues: CAISESLGRETQYF. The CDR3 DNA reads TGTGCCATCAGTGAGTCCCTCGGTAGGGAGACCCAGTACTTC.

This rearrangement joins TRBV6-6 to TRBJ2-5, with D perhaps TRBD1 (6 bases). The germline V and J ends were trimmed by 5 bases and 2 bases, with 15 bases remaining between them. The CDR3 contains 15 residues. The germline gives CDR1 MNHNY, CDR2 SVGAGI (reference sequence). The CDR3 is CASSIRQGRQETQYF. DNA for the CDR3: TGTGCCAGCAGTATAAGGCAGGGGCGACAAGAGACCCAGTACTTC.